This T cell receptor beta chain was obtained from a study of cytomegalovirus exposure and HLA in healthy donors. Findings of the study overall: In a later analysis, 15,000 to 20,000 TCR beta sequences were associated with HLA alleles at 0.05 false discovery rate. Looking again later, the authors saw that most CMV-associated TCR beta chains seemed HLA-restricted. TRBV6-2, TRBV6-3 and some other V segments were unresolvable in 87-base-pair reads. Cytomegalovirus association was listed for 164 TCR beta chains.

This clone was recorded a few times. Its antigen is as yet unknown. CDR1 is MNHEY, CDR2 SVGAGI, per germline. The V and J ends lost 2 bases and 5 bases respectively, with 10 bases between them. There are 13 residues in the CDR3. Use of 60 Vbeta and 13 Jbeta primers characterized the PCR. Sequenced by immunoSEQ multiplex PCR; TCRdb stores in-frame clones only, minus some. The table shows approximately 180,000 clones, with around 75% occurring only once. The genes are TRBV6-5 and TRBJ2-7, with a possible D match to TRBD1 (6 bases). The receptor's source is a male donor in good health and CMV-seronegative. Sample: PBMCs. Written as DNA, the CDR3 is TGTGCCAGCAGTTACCTCGGACAGAACGAGCAGTACTTC. Translation gives CASSYLGQNEQYF.